This is a list of T cell receptor beta chains from one sample in a study of T cells after yellow fever vaccination. TCRdb redid the calling of the 5' RACE reads with MiXCR, one entry per CDR3 protein. The table includes around 330,000 distinct CDR3 sequences, 3.6% detected once. Sequenced here: PBMCs, sampled on the day of the yellow fever booster vaccination. These receptors were obtained from a young man who received the YFV17D yellow fever vaccine. CDR3s include the opening cysteine and the closing phenylalanine or tryptophan. A D gene is named only where the DNA matches it firmly. Not all rows give a size; the values are once, few, many and, for expanded clones, a class.

v_gene: TRBV4-1; d_gene: .; len: 16; j_gene: TRBJ2-5; abundance: .; CDR3nt: TGCGCCAGCAGCCAAGACCCCGGACATAGCCAAGAGACCCAGTACTTC; CDR3aa: CASSQDPGHSQETQYF
v_gene: TRBV25-1; d_gene: .; len: 14; j_gene: TRBJ2-5; abundance: few; CDR3nt: TGTGCCAGCGGGTTTAACTTAGGGCAAGAGACCCAGTACTTC; CDR3aa: CASGFNLGQETQYF
v_gene: TRBV7-2; d_gene: .; len: 14; j_gene: TRBJ1-4; abundance: few; CDR3nt: TGTGCCAGCAGCTTAGCAAGGGGAAGTGAAAAACTGTTTTTT; CDR3aa: CASSLARGSEKLFF
v_gene: TRBV12-3/TRBV12-4; d_gene: .; len: 18; j_gene: TRBJ2-1; abundance: few; CDR3nt: TGTGCCAGGAACCGAACCGGGACAAGAGAGTACTCCTACAATGAGCAGTTCTTC; CDR3aa: CARNRTGTREYSYNEQFF
v_gene: TRBV5-1; d_gene: TRBD2; len: 15; j_gene: TRBJ2-3; abundance: few; CDR3nt: TGCGCCAGCAGCTTTAGCGGGCAAAACACAGATACGCAGTATTTT; CDR3aa: CASSFSGQNTDTQYF
v_gene: TRBV6-5; d_gene: .; len: 18; j_gene: TRBJ2-6; abundance: few; CDR3nt: TGTGCCAGCAGTTTTGCGGGACACTTCTACTCTGGGGCCAACGTCCTGACTTTC; CDR3aa: CASSFAGHFYSGANVLTF
v_gene: TRBV7-3; d_gene: .; len: 16; j_gene: TRBJ2-1; abundance: .; CDR3nt: TGTGCCAGCAGCTTAATACCGAGCAGCTCCTACAATGAGCAGTTCTTC; CDR3aa: CASSLIPSSSYNEQFF
v_gene: TRBV2; d_gene: .; len: 13; j_gene: TRBJ2-3; abundance: many; CDR3nt: TGTGCCAGCAGTGAAATGTCCACAGATACGCAGTATTTT; CDR3aa: CASSEMSTDTQYF
v_gene: TRBV18; d_gene: TRBD2; len: 15; j_gene: TRBJ2-2; abundance: few; CDR3nt: TGTGCCAGCTCACCTTTGGGACTAGAGACCGGGGAGCTGTTTTTT; CDR3aa: CASSPLGLETGELFF
v_gene: TRBV28; d_gene: .; len: 13; j_gene: TRBJ1-1; abundance: .; CDR3nt: TGTGCCAGTTTAGACGGTGGACGCACTGAAGCTTTCTTT; CDR3aa: CASLDGGRTEAFF
v_gene: TRBV2; d_gene: TRBD1; len: 13; j_gene: TRBJ1-1; abundance: many; CDR3nt: TGTGCCAGCTCCGACAGGGAATTGACTGAAGCTTTCTTT; CDR3aa: CASSDRELTEAFF
v_gene: TRBV28; d_gene: .; len: 17; j_gene: TRBJ1-5; abundance: .; CDR3nt: TGTGCCAGCAGTTTACCGCCCTTCCACAGGGCTGGGCAGCCCCAGCATTTT; CDR3aa: CASSLPPFHRAGQPQHF
v_gene: TRBV5-6; d_gene: TRBD1; len: 19; j_gene: TRBJ2-6; abundance: .; CDR3nt: TGTGCCAGCAGCTCTTGGCCGGACAGGGTGGATGAAGGGGCCAACGTCCTGACTTTC; CDR3aa: CASSSWPDRVDEGANVLTF
v_gene: TRBV7-8; d_gene: TRBD2; len: 17; j_gene: TRBJ2-5; abundance: many; CDR3nt: TGTGCCAGCAGCTTGGGTGGTGCTAGCGGGGGGTTAGAGACCCAGTACTTC; CDR3aa: CASSLGGASGGLETQYF
v_gene: TRBV9; d_gene: .; len: 15; j_gene: TRBJ2-5; abundance: many; CDR3nt: TGTGCCAGCAGTGAAGATTCGATTTTACAAGAGACCCAGTACTTC; CDR3aa: CASSEDSILQETQYF
v_gene: TRBV4-1; d_gene: .; len: 14; j_gene: TRBJ1-2; abundance: few; CDR3nt: TGCGCCAGCAGCCAAGTGGGCCAAGCTCATGGCTACACCTTC; CDR3aa: CASSQVGQAHGYTF